The clone carrying this T cell receptor (beta chain) was recorded a few times. The antigen remains undetermined. This entry belongs to a study of post-analysis software for immune sequencing data. About the research overall: Patients had relapsing-remitting, secondary progressive or progressive-relapsing multiple sclerosis; some lacked subtype.

Study-wide findings and caveats: Same-batch samples co-clustered strongly by F measure.

Unique molecular identifiers were present in the TCR beta cDNA libraries. TCRdb fed the PCR reads into MiXCR, producing one record per CDR3 protein. The sample shows roughly 730,000 distinct CDR3 sequences, just under 30% of them seen only once. The sequenced material came from blood. This clonotype was sampled from a girl aged 10 to 17 with multiple sclerosis.

CDR3 residues: CASSWDSPYNEQFF. CDR3 DNA sequence: TGCGCCAGCAGTTGGGACAGCCCATACAATGAGCAGTTCTTC. The chain combines TRBV5-1 with TRBJ2-1; TRBD1 matches 7 bases. Germline V lookup: CDR1 SGHRS, CDR2 YFSETQ. V was clipped by 5 bases and J by 4 bases; unmatched bases: 6. The CDR3 runs to 14 residues. Using reference TRBV5-1 and TRBJ2-1 for the parts outside the CDR3, the full variable domain is KAGVTQTPRYLIKTRGQQVTLSCSPISGHRSVSWYQQTPGQGLQFLFEYFSETQRNKGNFPGRFSGRQFSNSRSEMNVSTLELGDSALYLCASSWDSPYNEQFFGPGTRLTVL.